Listed below are T cell receptor beta chains from one sample, sequenced in a study of long-term antiretroviral therapy in people with HIV. Produced via immunoSEQ multiplex PCR; TCRdb's table is partial and in-frame only. The table includes tens of thousands of clones, 80% detected once. Material: unsorted PBMCs, obtained 0.3 years after starting antiretroviral therapy. These receptors were taken from a man in his forties with HIV. The CDR3 runs from the conserved cysteine through the conserved F or W. Fields, in order: D gene, clone size, J gene, V gene, CDR3 protein, CDR3 DNA. The D gene is left open where the match is weak. Clone size appears in some rows only: once, few, many, or a class for an expanded clone.

d_call: NA
clone_size: medium-sized
j_call: TRBJ1-2
v_call: TRBV28
cdr3_aa: CASSLDLNYGYTF
cdr3_nt: TGTGCCAGCAGCCTCGACCTTAACTATGGCTACACCTTC

d_call: NA
clone_size: NA
j_call: TRBJ1-2
v_call: TRBV6-5
cdr3_aa: CASSYAGEGGYTF
cdr3_nt: TGTGCCAGCAGTTACGCGGGGGAGGGTGGCTACACCTTC

d_call: NA
clone_size: few
j_call: TRBJ2-7
v_call: TRBV9
cdr3_aa: CASSVGGNSYEQYF
cdr3_nt: TGTGCCAGCAGCGTAGGAGGCAACTCCTACGAGCAGTACTTC

d_call: TRBD2
clone_size: few
j_call: TRBJ2-3
v_call: TRBV27
cdr3_aa: CASSLGLAGLTDTQYF
cdr3_nt: TGTGCCAGCAGTTTAGGACTAGCGGGTCTCACAGATACGCAGTATTTT

d_call: TRBD1
clone_size: few
j_call: TRBJ1-5
v_call: TRBV5-6
cdr3_aa: CASSFGQGNQPQHF
cdr3_nt: TGTGCCAGCAGCTTCGGACAGGGCAATCAGCCCCAGCATTTT

d_call: TRBD1
clone_size: NA
j_call: TRBJ1-1
v_call: TRBV27
cdr3_aa: CASSSTGMGTEAFF
cdr3_nt: TGTGCCAGCAGTTCGACAGGGATGGGGACTGAAGCTTTCTTT

d_call: NA
clone_size: NA
j_call: TRBJ1-2
v_call: TRBV6-6
cdr3_aa: CASSRTDYGYTF
cdr3_nt: TGTGCCAGCAGTAGGACAGACTATGGCTACACCTTC

d_call: TRBD2
clone_size: NA
j_call: TRBJ2-1
v_call: TRBV5-4
cdr3_aa: CASSLRALAGVNEQFF
cdr3_nt: TGTGCCAGCAGCTTGAGGGCACTAGCGGGGGTAAATGAGCAGTTCTTC

d_call: NA
clone_size: NA
j_call: TRBJ1-6
v_call: TRBV4-2
cdr3_aa: CASSGLKGLHNSPLHF
cdr3_nt: TGTGCCAGCAGCGGGCTAAAGGGTCTCCATAATTCACCCCTCCACTTT

d_call: NA
clone_size: NA
j_call: TRBJ1-1
v_call: TRBV9
cdr3_aa: CASSPAGGTEAFF
cdr3_nt: TGTGCCAGCAGCCCGGCGGGGGGGACTGAAGCTTTCTTT

d_call: NA
clone_size: NA
j_call: TRBJ1-5
v_call: TRBV21-1
cdr3_aa: CARRVLLPPDRALNQPQHF
cdr3_nt: TGTGCCAGGAGGGTCTTGCTCCCCCCCGACAGGGCCCTCAATCAGCCCCAGCATTTT

d_call: NA
clone_size: few
j_call: TRBJ1-5
v_call: TRBV7-8
cdr3_aa: CASSLVGGYNQPQHF
cdr3_nt: TGTGCCAGCAGCTTAGTGGGGGGTTACAATCAGCCCCAGCATTTT

d_call: TRBD1
clone_size: NA
j_call: TRBJ1-4
v_call: TRBV5-1
cdr3_aa: CASSFGGTGGEKLFF
cdr3_nt: TGCGCCAGCAGTTTTGGGGGGACAGGGGGAGAAAAACTGTTTTTT

d_call: NA
clone_size: NA
j_call: TRBJ2-2
v_call: TRBV2
cdr3_aa: CASGRAELFF
cdr3_nt: TGTGCCAGCGGACGGGCGGAGCTGTTTTTT

d_call: NA
clone_size: NA
j_call: TRBJ2-2
v_call: TRBV13
cdr3_aa: CASSLLPRTGELFF
cdr3_nt: TGTGCCAGCAGCCTATTGCCCCGGACCGGGGAGCTGTTTTTT

d_call: TRBD1
clone_size: NA
j_call: TRBJ2-2
v_call: TRBV5-6
cdr3_aa: CASSLARQGGRTGELFF
cdr3_nt: TGTGCCAGCAGCTTGGCTAGACAGGGGGGACGCACCGGGGAGCTGTTTTTT

d_call: TRBD1
clone_size: few
j_call: TRBJ2-4
v_call: TRBV7-2
cdr3_aa: CASSPQTGTKNIQYF
cdr3_nt: TGTGCCAGCAGCCCTCAGACAGGGACGAAAAACATTCAGTACTTC

d_call: TRBD2
clone_size: NA
j_call: TRBJ2-7
v_call: TRBV5-8
cdr3_aa: CASSPGGVQDRYF
cdr3_nt: TGTGCCAGCAGCCCCGGGGGGGTGCAGGATCGGTACTTC

d_call: NA
clone_size: NA
j_call: TRBJ1-1
v_call: TRBV2
cdr3_aa: CASTLMNTEAFF
cdr3_nt: TGTGCCAGCACCCTCATGAACACTGAAGCTTTCTTT

d_call: TRBD1
clone_size: NA
j_call: TRBJ2-3
v_call: TRBV10-3
cdr3_aa: CAIRGQGALDTQYF
cdr3_nt: TGTGCCATCAGGGGACAGGGGGCGCTTGATACGCAGTATTTT

d_call: TRBD2
clone_size: once
j_call: TRBJ2-1
v_call: TRBV18
cdr3_aa: CASSTVTTAGVYNEQFF
cdr3_nt: TGTGCCAGCTCAACTGTTACCACGGCGGGAGTATACAATGAGCAGTTCTTC

d_call: NA
clone_size: NA
j_call: TRBJ2-4
v_call: TRBV7-9
cdr3_aa: CASSPDVVLAKNIQYF
cdr3_nt: TGTGCCAGCAGCCCCGACGTTGTCCTAGCCAAAAACATTCAGTACTTC

d_call: NA
clone_size: few
j_call: TRBJ2-7
v_call: TRBV7-8
cdr3_aa: CASSFLERSSYEQYF
cdr3_nt: TGTGCCAGCAGCTTTTTGGAAAGGAGCTCCTACGAGCAGTACTTC

d_call: NA
clone_size: NA
j_call: TRBJ2-5
v_call: TRBV18
cdr3_aa: CASSRIRGTQETQYF
cdr3_nt: TGTGCCAGCTCACGGATAAGGGGTACCCAAGAGACCCAGTACTTC

d_call: NA
clone_size: NA
j_call: TRBJ2-1
v_call: TRBV19
cdr3_aa: CASSMRGWEGSYNEQFF
cdr3_nt: TGTGCCAGTAGTATGAGGGGGTGGGAGGGCTCCTACAATGAGCAGTTCTTC

d_call: TRBD1
clone_size: NA
j_call: TRBJ1-5
v_call: TRBV28
cdr3_aa: CASSFGSRGKGQPQHF
cdr3_nt: TGTGCCAGCAGTTTTGGAAGCAGGGGGAAGGGTCAGCCCCAGCATTTT

d_call: NA
clone_size: NA
j_call: TRBJ2-1
v_call: TRBV27
cdr3_aa: CASSKGGTYNEQFF
cdr3_nt: TGTGCCAGCAGTAAGGGGGGTACTTACAATGAGCAGTTCTTC

d_call: NA
clone_size: NA
j_call: TRBJ2-3
v_call: TRBV5-6
cdr3_aa: CASSLVTPLGDTQYF
cdr3_nt: TGTGCCAGCAGCTTGGTGACCCCCCTGGGAGATACGCAGTATTTT

d_call: NA
clone_size: NA
j_call: TRBJ1-3
v_call: TRBV18
cdr3_aa: CASSPPRAARDTIYF
cdr3_nt: TGTGCCAGCTCACCACCCCGGGCAGCCCGCGACACCATATATTTT

d_call: TRBD2
clone_size: NA
j_call: TRBJ2-1
v_call: TRBV5-4
cdr3_aa: CASSYRTSANEQFF
cdr3_nt: TGTGCCAGCAGTTACCGGACTAGCGCAAATGAGCAGTTCTTC

d_call: NA
clone_size: NA
j_call: TRBJ2-5
v_call: TRBV28
cdr3_aa: CASSSFVRETQYF
cdr3_nt: TGTGCCAGCAGTTCGTTTGTTAGGGAGACCCAGTACTTC

d_call: NA
clone_size: NA
j_call: TRBJ1-1
v_call: TRBV28
cdr3_aa: CASREGRLNTEAFF
cdr3_nt: TGTGCCAGCAGGGAGGGGAGGTTGAACACTGAAGCTTTCTTT

d_call: NA
clone_size: NA
j_call: TRBJ1-1
v_call: TRBV7-9
cdr3_aa: CASSLPSGANTEAFF
cdr3_nt: TGTGCCAGCAGCTTACCCTCAGGGGCGAACACTGAAGCTTTCTTT

d_call: NA
clone_size: NA
j_call: TRBJ1-2
v_call: TRBV12-5
cdr3_aa: CASGPTKWTGHEPSRYGYTF
cdr3_nt: TGTGCTAGTGGCCCTACAAAATGGACCGGCCACGAACCCTCGCGCTATGGCTACACCTTC

d_call: TRBD1
clone_size: NA
j_call: TRBJ2-7
v_call: TRBV6-1
cdr3_aa: CASSAGTGFPYEQYF
cdr3_nt: TGTGCCAGCAGTGCTGGGACAGGTTTTCCCTACGAGCAGTACTTC

d_call: NA
clone_size: medium-sized
j_call: TRBJ2-7
v_call: TRBV19
cdr3_aa: CASSSRSGGVTYEQYF
cdr3_nt: TGTGCCAGTAGTAGTAGGAGTGGGGGAGTGACATACGAGCAGTACTTC

d_call: NA
clone_size: NA
j_call: TRBJ2-1
v_call: TRBV4-2
cdr3_aa: CASSQGPGETYNEQFF
cdr3_nt: TGTGCCAGCAGCCAAGGGCCGGGGGAGACCTACAATGAGCAGTTCTTC

d_call: NA
clone_size: NA
j_call: TRBJ2-1
v_call: TRBV28
cdr3_aa: CASSFWRNYNEQFF
cdr3_nt: TGTGCCAGCAGTTTCTGGCGGAACTACAATGAGCAGTTCTTC

d_call: NA
clone_size: NA
j_call: TRBJ1-2
v_call: TRBV6-5
cdr3_aa: CASSYDGPLGYGYTF
cdr3_nt: TGTGCCAGCAGTTACGATGGTCCGTTAGGCTATGGCTACACCTTC